Listed below are T cell receptor beta chains from one sample, sequenced in a study of shared clonotypes between healthy human individuals. The data were produced by immunoSEQ multiplex PCR, yet TCRdb's version contains in-frame clones alone and is incomplete. This sample has around 980,000 clones, with 70% to 80% found just once. The material sequenced was memory CD4+ T cells from PBMCs. These receptors were obtained from a man between 18 and 29 years old in good health. Some clones in this sample may be carry-over from other donors' samples. Both conserved end residues are part of each CDR3. Each record gives: J gene, D gene, V gene, CDR3 length, clone size, CDR3 protein, CDR3 DNA. The D gene is left open where the match is weak. Size is stated for part of the rows, as once, few or many counts, or as a class when the clone is expanded.

TRBJ1-1 | . | TRBV2 | 13 | . | CAGQEGLNTEAFF | TGTGCCGGACAAGAAGGGCTAAACACTGAAGCTTTCTTT
TRBJ1-4 | . | TRBV4-2 | 15 | . | CASSHEIGFGEKLFF | TGTGCCAGCAGCCATGAAATTGGGTTTGGTGAAAAACTGTTTTTT
TRBJ2-1 | TRBD1 | TRBV5-1 | 15 | . | CASSATGAAYNEQFF | TGCGCCAGCAGCGCTACAGGGGCAGCCTACAATGAGCAGTTCTTC
TRBJ1-2 | TRBD1 | TRBV19 | 15 | . | CASRPLGQENYGYTF | TGTGCCAGTAGACCCTTGGGACAGGAGAACTATGGCTACACCTTC
TRBJ2-7 | . | TRBV5-5 | 16 | . | CASSLRDNDVSYEQYF | TGTGCCAGCAGCTTAAGGGACAACGATGTCTCCTACGAGCAGTACTTC
TRBJ2-1 | . | TRBV29-1 | 14 | . | CSVGDVPPPNEQFF | TGCAGCGTTGGAGACGTCCCTCCCCCCAATGAGCAGTTCTTC
TRBJ2-5 | TRBD1 | TRBV7-9 | 15 | . | CASSLGEYRGQTQYF | TGTGCCAGCAGCTTAGGGGAATACAGGGGACAGACCCAGTACTTC
TRBJ2-3 | TRBD2 | TRBV4-3 | 16 | . | CASSQDTSGSTDTQYF | TGCGCCAGCAGCCAAGATACTAGCGGGAGCACAGATACGCAGTATTTT
TRBJ2-1 | . | TRBV9 | 14 | . | CASSVEGEGLKQFF | TGTGCCAGCAGCGTAGAGGGGGAGGGCCTTAAGCAGTTCTTC
TRBJ2-3 | TRBD2 | TRBV5-1 | 15 | . | CASSFLAGAKDTQYF | TGCGCCAGCAGCTTCCTAGCGGGAGCTAAAGATACGCAGTATTTT
TRBJ2-2 | TRBD2 | TRBV7-2 | 16 | . | CASSFLAGTNTGELFF | TGTGCCAGCAGCTTTTTAGCGGGAACGAACACCGGGGAGCTGTTTTTT
TRBJ2-7 | TRBD2 | TRBV4-1 | 16 | . | CASSQQTSGFSYEQYF | TGCGCCAGCAGCCAACAGACTAGCGGATTCTCCTACGAGCAGTACTTC
TRBJ2-1 | . | TRBV7-3 | 14 | . | CASSFRGETNEQFF | TGTGCCAGCAGCTTTCGGGGAGAAACAAATGAGCAGTTCTTC
TRBJ2-7 | . | TRBV20-1 | 11 | . | CSAPTEYEQYF | TGCAGTGCTCCGACGGAGTACGAGCAGTACTTC
TRBJ2-7 | . | TRBV5-1 | 13 | once | CASTPSVGDEQYF | TGCGCCAGCACCCCTTCAGTAGGCGACGAGCAGTACTTC
TRBJ2-1 | TRBD1 | TRBV18 | 14 | . | CASSPTTGGDEQFF | TGTGCCAGCTCACCGACGACAGGGGGCGATGAGCAGTTCTTC
TRBJ2-7 | . | TRBV6-1 | 13 | few | CASSEAYAGEQYF | TGTGCCAGCAGTGAAGCTTATGCGGGGGAGCAGTACTTC
TRBJ2-2 | . | TRBV19 | 13 | . | CASTRVDTGELFF | TGTGCCAGTACTAGGGTCGACACCGGGGAGCTGTTTTTT
TRBJ1-5 | . | TRBV7-2 | 15 | . | CASSLEGLDSGAQHF | TGTGCCAGCAGCCTAGAGGGCTTAGACAGCGGAGCCCAGCATTTT
TRBJ1-4 | . | TRBV4-2 | 16 | . | CASSQDRSRINEKLFF | TGTGCCAGCAGCCAAGATAGGAGCAGAATTAATGAAAAACTGTTTTTT
TRBJ2-5 | . | TRBV12-5 | 14 | . | CASGLSGAQETQYF | TGTGCTAGTGGTTTATCAGGGGCACAGGAGACCCAGTACTTC
TRBJ2-1 | TRBD2 | TRBV7-9 | 15 | . | CASSLAEVAGNEQFF | TGTGCCAGCAGCTTAGCGGAGGTAGCGGGAAATGAGCAGTTCTTC
TRBJ1-5 | . | TRBV18 | 14 | . | CASSPTGLNQPQHF | TGTGCCAGCTCACCAACAGGACTCAATCAGCCCCAGCATTTT
TRBJ2-3 | TRBD2 | TRBV2 | 17 | . | CASRGGTSGRSTDTQYF | TGTGCCAGCAGGGGCGGGACTAGCGGGAGGAGCACAGATACGCAGTATTTT
TRBJ2-7 | . | TRBV4-1 | 17 | once | CASSQGPGIGGNYEQYF | TGCGCCAGCAGCCAAGGGCCGGGTATTGGGGGAAATTACGAGCAGTACTTC
TRBJ2-5 | TRBD2 | TRBV19 | 16 | few | CASSIRTSGREETQYF | TGTGCCAGTAGTATCCGGACTAGCGGGAGGGAAGAGACCCAGTACTTC
TRBJ1-4 | . | TRBV28 | 12 | . | CATLANNEKLFF | TGTGCCACCTTAGCTAACAATGAAAAACTGTTTTTT